This T cell receptor (beta chain) is from a study of cytomegalovirus exposure and HLA in healthy donors (dated by TCRdb to the late 2010s). In terms of the full investigation: In an earlier analysis of fewer than 750 of the donors, about 270 Gb of sequence data and 90 million to 130 million unique TCR beta sequences from 180 million or so T cells were reported. A later genetic analysis used genome-wide SNP genotypes for 398 of the 666 donors, treating that subset as a discovery cohort. Donor age, sex, ethnicity and CMV serostatus were compiled alongside the repertoire data. To predict cytomegalovirus infection status, the study combined high-throughput TCR immunosequencing, statistical association of individual TCRs with disease status, and machine learning. Typing coverage differed by locus: A, B, C, DRB1 and DQB1 were typed in roughly 629-630 donors, DQA1 in 500 to 550, DPA1 in some 610, and DPB1 in around 440. The study was designed to test whether signatures of past pathogen exposure could be identified by cataloging public T cell receptors. About five DR-DQ haplotypes were treated as single units for association and clustering because of strong linkage in the cohort. In addition to the first cohort of 500 to 850 subjects, a separate validation cohort of about 120 different subjects was used. In a later analysis, previously published TCR beta repertoires from about 670 donors were re-analyzed and high-resolution HLA genotyping was added so that TCR occurrence patterns could be studied. The genetic ancestry cluster associated with self-reported Caucasian donors included 81% of the 300 to 450 genotyped donors. The study profiled the T cell repertoires of 666 subjects by immunosequencing and related them to cytomegalovirus serostatus. Among some 400 genotyped donors of the cohort, an average of around 240,000 unique TCR beta nucleotide sequences were sequenced per donor, around 18% of them non-productive. About 300 gigabases of sequencing data and approximately 85 million unique TCR sequences were included in an early release covering 550 to 650 HLA-typed donors. All discovery cohort repertoires had been generated on a single sequencing platform. Rather than using new phenotypic data, the later analysis identified candidate immune exposures from TCR beta sequences and from how often those sequences occurred across donors. Both class I and class II loci were covered by HLA typing, at four-digit resolution. An earlier analysis of 500 to 650 of the donors applied high-throughput TCR beta sequencing to assess whether each TCR beta V gene segment acted as functional or pseudogenic. What the research found in general, with its limitations: The 87-base-pair reads could not distinguish some IMGT-functional V segments, including TRBV6-2 and TRBV6-3, so those segments were excluded. A later analysis found that most CMV-associated TCR beta chains appeared HLA-restricted, with HLA associations seemingly driven largely by CMV exposure. Immune exposure information for the cohort was limited to CMV serostatus. Compared with the roughly 700-donor mean, donors in an Asian-associated ancestry cluster had fewer N-insertions in productive TCRs, according to a later genetic analysis. A further reported finding was that TCR beta sequences accurately predicted the HLA-A and HLA-B alleles for most subjects in the first cohort. Because HLA typing was missing for some donors at each locus, association tests included only the typed subset. V-gene and J-gene trimming of TCR beta chains was associated with a missense DCLRE1C variant in a later genetic analysis, and the association was replicated in an independent cohort. When HLA alleles, especially DR and DQ, strongly co-occurred, TCR associations were difficult to assign to individual alleles. Linkage disequilibrium might explain the correlated functional status among segregating V segments, but an unknown experimental factor could not be ruled out. Because counts were too low, roughly 18 rarely observed V segments, including chromosome 9 orphons, were left out of the earlier analysis of several hundred of the donors. The cohort was sequenced for TCR beta chains only, and without alpha or paired-chain data the features that could be detected were limited. Most TCR sequences were seen in very few donors, while some public TCRs were found in many individuals. A later analysis associated approximately 17,000 TCR beta sequences with specific HLA alleles at a false discovery rate of 0.05. A group of highly shared sequence variants was considered likely to be a technical artifact of the sequencing pipeline. In vitro tests confirmed that a few of the cytomegalovirus-associated TCR beta chains recognize cytomegalovirus antigens. According to the authors, the approach could potentially be generalized to other disease states and immunological phenotypes. In a later analysis, several top co-occurrence clusters were reported to appear linked to parvovirus B19, influenza, CMV and Epstein-Barr virus. The presence/absence analyses assumed that sequencing depth was roughly uniform across donors, and that assumption may not be true. In an earlier analysis of around 600 of the donors, most TCR beta V segments were observed in productive rearrangements about 90% or about 30% of the time, broadly matching IMGT annotations. In a later analysis, TCR association rates were found to vary across HLA loci, with the most associated TCRs seen for DRB1 alleles and the fewest for HLA-C alleles. The classifier was reported to diagnose cytomegalovirus status with high specificity and sensitivity in both the original cohort and the validation cohort. A later analysis found that HLA-associated TCR beta chains were more clonally expanded and had lower generation probabilities than equally common non-associated chains. In the study, around 150 TCR beta chains were listed as associated with cytomegalovirus.

With regard to this clone: No antigen is known for it. Within one base of it there is no much larger clone, and no base qualities were kept.

The cohort comprised around 690 healthy bone marrow donors. At the time of sampling, every cohort member was nominally healthy, though immune exposures that went unrecorded were likely present. The donor tested CMV seropositive and was one of the 289 seropositive cohort members. A peripheral blood sample was provided by each donor, and peripheral blood mononuclear cells were used for TCR beta sequencing. The Qiagen DNeasy Blood Extraction Kit was used to extract genomic DNA from the blood cell samples. In the germline V gene, CDR1 corresponds to SGHRS and CDR2 to YFSETQ. Relative to germline, V is missing 0 bases and J is missing 3 bases, with 3 bases of the junction outside any gene match. Taken from cysteine to phenylalanine, the CDR3 has 15 residues. The entry retains the CDR3 DNA only, 45 bases that are in frame from base 1. Library prep was done by the immunoSEQ multiplex PCR assay. For the multiplex PCR, a mixture combining 60 forward primers for TCR Vbeta segments and 13 reverse primers for TCR Jbeta segments was used. The CDR3 region of rearranged TCR beta genes was amplified from genomic DNA by a multiplex PCR assay. The Illumina HiSeq System was used to sequence the amplified TCR beta libraries as 87-base-pair reads. The paper's data handling went like this. A later analysis tallied some 79 million unique TCR beta chains across the 600 to 700 repertoires, and approximately 11 million of those chains were shared by two or more donors. A nearest-neighbor algorithm error-corrected the raw reads and collapsed the reads into unique sequences, merging closely related sequences to remove PCR and sequencing errors. V, D and J gene segments were assigned by aligning CDR3 sequences to IMGT reference sequences. For a sequence to be retained, a match of at least six nucleotides to both a V gene segment and a J gene segment was required. A rearrangement counted as productive if the CDR3 had no stop codons and remained in frame with V and J, and every other rearrangement counted as non-productive. CDR3 was defined by IMGT convention, running from the second conserved V-encoded cysteine to the conserved J-encoded phenylalanine. The earlier analysis of about 560 of the donors excluded any sequence lacking an unambiguous match to a single V gene segment. In an earlier analysis of 500 to 750 of the donors, V segments were called functional above 56.7% productive rearrangements and were called segregating when the between-donor standard deviation exceeded 5%. A statistical classification framework was built for diagnosing cytomegalovirus status from the catalog of TCR beta chain sequences. In a later analysis, TCR nucleotide sequences were compared against IMGT/GENE-DB human TR gene sequences so that V and J genes could be assigned. In a later analysis, CDR3 sequences and most-parsimonious VDJ recombination scenarios were assigned using the TCRdist pipeline. In a later analysis, every TCR beta chain was defined by the combination of its CDR3 amino acid sequence and its V-gene family, and reads without a unique V-gene family were dropped. A later analysis removed 600 or so highly shared, low-generation-probability nucleotide sequences to deal with suspected cross-contamination and a sequencing artifact. For each public chain, a later analysis derived a clonal expansion index from normalized ranks of inferred template counts within each repertoire. In a later analysis, generation probabilities were computed using a VDJ recombination model fitted to out-of-frame rearrangements, and the results were checked against IGoR. In a later analysis, TCR-TCR, TCR-HLA and TCR-CMV co-occurrence was scored with hypergeometric tests, and a repertoire-size bias correction was applied to TCR pairs. To estimate false discovery rates, a later analysis permuted the HLA or CMV assignments 20 times. In a later analysis, co-occurring TCRs were grouped with DBSCAN, and TCRdist sequence similarity was added when clustering was performed within HLA-allele-positive subsets. Co-occurrence clustering excluded repertoires with fewer than 30,000 or more than 120,000 public chains, plus five with anomalous nucleotide sharing. This immuneACCESS table, as held by TCRdb, lists in-frame sequences with V and J called but not all clones. Of the missing ones, under half trace to an unresolved V gene in checked studies; the others have no known cause. The V and J calls and clone size were taken over from that table, and D and trimming were inferred from the DNA. This sample lists some 150,000 clones; around 79% were detected once. Approximately 6.9% of the sample goes to the ten largest clones.

The receptor comes from a woman between 40 and 55 years old in good health and CMV-seropositive. In this chain, TRBV5-1 is recombined with TRBJ2-3; 8 of the junction bases match TRBD1. The sequencing sample was made of PBMCs. This receptor has the CDR3 CASSLGQGATDTQYF. The DNA sequence is as follows: TGCGCCAGCAGCTTGGGGCAGGGGGCTACAGATACGCAGTATTTT.